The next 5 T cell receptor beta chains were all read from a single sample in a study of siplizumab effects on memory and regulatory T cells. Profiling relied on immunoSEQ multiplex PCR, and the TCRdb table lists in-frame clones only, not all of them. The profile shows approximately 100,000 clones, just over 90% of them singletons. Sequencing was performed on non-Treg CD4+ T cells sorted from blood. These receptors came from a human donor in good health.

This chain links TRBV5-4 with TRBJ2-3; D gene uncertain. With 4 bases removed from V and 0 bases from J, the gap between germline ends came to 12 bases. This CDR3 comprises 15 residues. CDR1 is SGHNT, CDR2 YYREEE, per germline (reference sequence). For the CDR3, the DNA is TGTGCCAGCAGCCCCGACATCACTAGCACAGATACGCAGTATTTT. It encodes CASSPDITSTDTQYF. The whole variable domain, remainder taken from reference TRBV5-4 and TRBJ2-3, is ETGVTQSPTHLIKTRGQQVTLRCSSQSGHNTVSWYQQALGQGPQFIFQYYREEENGRGNFPPRFSGLQFPNYSSELNVNALELDDSALYLCASSPDITSTDTQYFGPGTRLTVL.

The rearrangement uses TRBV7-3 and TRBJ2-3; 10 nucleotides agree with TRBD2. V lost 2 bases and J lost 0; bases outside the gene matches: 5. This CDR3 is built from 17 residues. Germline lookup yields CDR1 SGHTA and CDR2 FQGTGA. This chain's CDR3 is CASSLPLAGESTDTQYF. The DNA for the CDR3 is TGTGCCAGCAGCTTACCTCTAGCGGGGGAGAGCACAGATACGCAGTATTTT.

CDR3 in DNA: TGTGCCAGCACCCTACGTGGTGGCGGGGGCGGTGAGCAGTTCTTC. The encoded protein is CASTLRGGGGGEQFF. The rearrangement uses TRBV6-5 and TRBJ2-1; perhaps TRBD2 as D (7 bases). The V and J ends lost 7 bases and 9 bases respectively, with 22 bases between them. The CDR3 sequence is 15 residues long. From germline, CDR1 is MNHEY and CDR2 SVGAGI.

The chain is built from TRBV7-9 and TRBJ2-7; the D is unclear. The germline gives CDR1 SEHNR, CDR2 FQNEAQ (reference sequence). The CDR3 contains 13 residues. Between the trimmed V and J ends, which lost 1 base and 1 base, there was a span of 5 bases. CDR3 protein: CASSLGRSYEQYF. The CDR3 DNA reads TGTGCCAGCAGCTTAGGCCGTTCCTACGAGCAGTACTTC.

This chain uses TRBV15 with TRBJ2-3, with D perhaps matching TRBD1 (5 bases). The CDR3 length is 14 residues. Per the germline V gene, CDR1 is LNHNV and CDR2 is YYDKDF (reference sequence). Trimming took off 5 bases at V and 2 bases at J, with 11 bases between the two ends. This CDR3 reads CATSDQDITDTQYF. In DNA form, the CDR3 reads TGTGCCACCAGCGATCAGGACATCACAGATACGCAGTATTTT.